The 6 T cell receptor beta chains presented below share a single source sample, sequenced in a study of T cells in Graves' hyperthyroidism and ophthalmopathy. Researchers took RNA transcripts and amplified the TCR beta CDR3 regions from them. Using the HTBI primer set, a first-round RT-PCR was run on the TCR CDR3. In TCRdb, the multiplex PCR reads were re-called with MiXCR into one record per CDR3 protein. The sample contains 500,000 to 650,000 distinct CDR3 sequences, 14% of which appear only once. The source material was blood. These receptors came from a woman aged 40 to 50 with Graves' hyperthyroidism.

This clonotype was detected ten times or more. J is TRBJ2-7 and V is TRBV5-1, with D uncertain. This CDR3 contains 16 residues. Trimming took 0 bases from V and 1 from J, leaving 14 bases between them. Germline lookup yields CDR1 SGHRS and CDR2 YFSETQ. The CDR3 spells CASSLESGGRSYEQYF. CDR3 coding DNA: TGCGCCAGCAGCTTGGAGTCCGGTGGCAGATCCTACGAGCAGTACTTC. The full variable domain, completed using reference TRBV5-1 and TRBJ2-7, is KAGVTQTPRYLIKTRGQQVTLSCSPISGHRSVSWYQQTPGQGLQFLFEYFSETQRNKGNFPGRFSGRQFSNSRSEMNVSTLELGDSALYLCASSLESGGRSYEQYFGPGTRLTVT.

This clonotype was detected many times. This sequence joins TRBV4-2 and TRBJ2-7, with unresolved D. The V gene lost 0 bases and the J gene lost 5 bases, with 5 bases spanning the gap. CDR1 and CDR2 from the germline V gene are LGHNA and YNFKEQ. The CDR3 sequence is 12 residues long. The CDR3 sequence is CASSQDFHEQYF. The CDR3 nucleotides read TGTGCCAGCAGCCAAGATTTTCACGAGCAGTACTTC.

This clonotype was detected many times. J is TRBJ2-4 and V is TRBV6-6; D assignment may be TRBD1 or TRBD2 (5 bases each). Germline-derived CDR1 and CDR2 are MNHNY and SVGAGI (reference sequence). Trimming took 2 bases from V and 0 from J, leaving 8 bases between them. The CDR3 sequence is 15 residues long. CDR3 sequence (DNA): TGTGCCAGCAGTTACGGGGGATTAGCCAAAAACATTCAGTACTTC. Residues: CASSYGGLAKNIQYF.

This sequence joins TRBV14 and TRBJ1-5; possible D gene TRBD1, 5 bases. CDR3 length: 17 amino acids. Germline V CDR1 and CDR2: SGHDN, FVKESK. Trimming took off 0 bases at V and 4 bases at J, with 16 bases between the two ends. CDR3 in amino acids: CASSQERPGPPNQPQHF. The CDR3 DNA follows: TGTGCCAGCAGCCAAGAACGGCCGGGACCACCAAATCAGCCCCAGCATTTT.

This clonotype was observed a handful of times. The V and J genes are TRBV15 and TRBJ1-4; D is undetermined. V gave up 1 base and J gave up 6 bases, with 9 bases separating them. The CDR3 is 14 residues long. Germline V gene sequence: CDR1 LNHNV, CDR2 YYDKDF (reference sequence). The CDR3 DNA is TGTGCCACCAGCAGAGCCCCATTATATGAAAAACTGTTTTTT. Protein product: CATSRAPLYEKLFF.

This clonotype was seen ten or more times. The chain recombines TRBV18 with TRBJ2-1, with a tentative D call TRBD2 (6 bases). The germline CDR1 and CDR2 sequences are KGHSH and LQKENI. This CDR3 has 16 amino acids. The ends were cut back, 3 bases at V and 0 bases at J, with 12 bases in the middle. The CDR3 spells CASSPSSVSSYNEQFF. CDR3 in DNA: TGTGCCAGCTCACCGTCTAGCGTGAGCTCCTACAATGAGCAGTTCTTC.